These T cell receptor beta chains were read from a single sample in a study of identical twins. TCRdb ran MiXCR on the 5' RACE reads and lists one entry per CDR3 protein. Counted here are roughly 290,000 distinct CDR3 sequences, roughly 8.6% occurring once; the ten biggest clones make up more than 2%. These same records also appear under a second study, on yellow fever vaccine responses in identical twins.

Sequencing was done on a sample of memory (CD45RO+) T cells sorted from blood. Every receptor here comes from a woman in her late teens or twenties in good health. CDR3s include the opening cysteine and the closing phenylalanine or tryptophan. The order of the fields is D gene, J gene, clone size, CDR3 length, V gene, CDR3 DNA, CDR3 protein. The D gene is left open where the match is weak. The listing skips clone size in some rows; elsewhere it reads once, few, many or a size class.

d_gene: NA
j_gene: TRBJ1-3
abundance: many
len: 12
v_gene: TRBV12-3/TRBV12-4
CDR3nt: TGCGCCAGCAGCTTGGAGGGAAACACCATATATTTT
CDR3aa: CASSLEGNTIYF

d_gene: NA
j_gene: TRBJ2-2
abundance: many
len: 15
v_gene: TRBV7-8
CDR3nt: TGTGCCAGCAGCGCAGGAGGGAAACGGACCGGGGAGCTGTTTTTT
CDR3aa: CASSAGGKRTGELFF

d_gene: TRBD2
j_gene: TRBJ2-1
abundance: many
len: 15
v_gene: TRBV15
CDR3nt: TGTGCCACCAGCAGAGACGGCGGGAGTTTCAATGAGCAGTTCTTC
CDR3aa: CATSRDGGSFNEQFF

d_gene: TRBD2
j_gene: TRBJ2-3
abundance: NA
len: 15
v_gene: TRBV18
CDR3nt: TGTGCCAGCTCGGGAGCTAGCGGGACCACAGATACGCAGTATTTT
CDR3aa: CASSGASGTTDTQYF

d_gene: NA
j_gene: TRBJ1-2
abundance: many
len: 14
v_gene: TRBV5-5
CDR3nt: TGTGCCAGCAGCTTGGCAGTCAAGAACTATGGCTACACCTTC
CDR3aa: CASSLAVKNYGYTF

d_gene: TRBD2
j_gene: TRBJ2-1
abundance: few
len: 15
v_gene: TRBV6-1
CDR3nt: TGTGCCAGCAGTACGACTAGCGGGAGAATCGATGAGCAGTTCTTC
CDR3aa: CASSTTSGRIDEQFF

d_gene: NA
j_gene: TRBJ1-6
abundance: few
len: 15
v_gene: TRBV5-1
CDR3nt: TGCGCCAGCAGCCCCCGTGGAAGGGCGGATTCACCCCTCCACTTT
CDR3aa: CASSPRGRADSPLHF

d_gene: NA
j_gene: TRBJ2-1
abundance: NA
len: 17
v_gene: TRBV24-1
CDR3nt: TGTACCATCAGTTTAGTTGGGTATGGCAGTTTAGCAAATGAGCAGTTCTTC
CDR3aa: CTISLVGYGSLANEQFF

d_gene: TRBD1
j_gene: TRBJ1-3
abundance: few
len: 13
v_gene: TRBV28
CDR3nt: TGTGCCAGCAGAAGCCGGGACAGGTTCGCCATATATTTT
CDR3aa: CASRSRDRFAIYF

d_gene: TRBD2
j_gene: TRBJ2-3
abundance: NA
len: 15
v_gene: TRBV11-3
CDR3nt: TGTGCCAGCAGCTCCGGACTAGCGGCACGCAATACGCAGTATTTT
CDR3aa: CASSSGLAARNTQYF

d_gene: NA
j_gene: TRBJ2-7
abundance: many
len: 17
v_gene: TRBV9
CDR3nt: TGTGCCAGCAGCCTCAGTCAAACACCGGGACCTCGGTACGAGCAGTACTTC
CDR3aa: CASSLSQTPGPRYEQYF

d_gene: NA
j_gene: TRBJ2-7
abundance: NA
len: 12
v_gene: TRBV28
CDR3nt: TGTGCCAGCAGTCCAAAGGGGTACGAGCAGTACTTC
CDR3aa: CASSPKGYEQYF

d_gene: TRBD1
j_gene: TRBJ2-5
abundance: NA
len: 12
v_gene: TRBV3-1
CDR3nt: TGTGCCAGCAGGGACAGGGTTGGGACCCAGTACTTC
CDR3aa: CASRDRVGTQYF

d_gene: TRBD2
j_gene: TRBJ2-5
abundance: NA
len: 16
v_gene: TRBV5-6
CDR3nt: TGTGCCAGCAGCTCAAGACTAGCGGGGGGCCAAGAGACCCAGTACTTC
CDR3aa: CASSSRLAGGQETQYF

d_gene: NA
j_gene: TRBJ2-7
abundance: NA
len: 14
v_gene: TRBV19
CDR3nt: TGTGCCACCGTGGAATCGGGGACCTCCTACGAGCAGTACTTC
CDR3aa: CATVESGTSYEQYF

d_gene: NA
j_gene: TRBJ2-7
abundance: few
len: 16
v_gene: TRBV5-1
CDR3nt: TGCGCCAGCAAAGGACCCACGGGAGCGGTCGGGTACGAGCAGTACTTC
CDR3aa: CASKGPTGAVGYEQYF

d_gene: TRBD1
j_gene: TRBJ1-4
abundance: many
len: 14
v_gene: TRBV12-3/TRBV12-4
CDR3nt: TGTGCCAGCAGCTCCGGACAGGGAGCTGAAAAACTGTTTTTT
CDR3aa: CASSSGQGAEKLFF

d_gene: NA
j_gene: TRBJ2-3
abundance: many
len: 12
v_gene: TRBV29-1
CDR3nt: TGCAGCGTAAAACAGGGCCCAGATACGCAGTATTTT
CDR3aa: CSVKQGPDTQYF

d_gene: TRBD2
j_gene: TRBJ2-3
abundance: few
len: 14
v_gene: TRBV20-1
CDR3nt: TGCAGTGCTACCGGGACTAGCGGGACAGATACGCAGTATTTT
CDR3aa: CSATGTSGTDTQYF

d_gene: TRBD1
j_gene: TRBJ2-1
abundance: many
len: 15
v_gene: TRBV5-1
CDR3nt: TGCGCCAGCAGCTCGAACAGGGGTCCTTACAATGAGCAGTTCTTC
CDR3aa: CASSSNRGPYNEQFF

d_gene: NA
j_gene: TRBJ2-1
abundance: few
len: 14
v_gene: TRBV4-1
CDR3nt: TGCGCCAGCAGCCCGGACGGCGTGAGCAATGAGCAGTTCTTC
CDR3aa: CASSPDGVSNEQFF

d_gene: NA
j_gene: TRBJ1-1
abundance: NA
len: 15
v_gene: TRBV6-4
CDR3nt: TGTGCCAGCAGTGACTCGCAGGGCGGGGGCACTGAAGCTTTCTTT
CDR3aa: CASSDSQGGGTEAFF

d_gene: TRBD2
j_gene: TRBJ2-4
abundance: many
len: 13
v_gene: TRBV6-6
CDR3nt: TGTGCCAGCAGCGTAGCGGGGGGGCAGATTCAGTACTTC
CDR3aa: CASSVAGGQIQYF

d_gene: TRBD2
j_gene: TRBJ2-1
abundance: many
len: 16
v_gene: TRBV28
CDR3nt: TGTGCCAGCAGTTTAAGTTCGGCTAGCGGGAAGGATGAGCAGTTCTTC
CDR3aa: CASSLSSASGKDEQFF

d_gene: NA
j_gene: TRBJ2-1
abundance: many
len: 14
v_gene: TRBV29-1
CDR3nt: TGCAGCGTTGATCGGCAGGGTCCCTACAATGAGCAGTTCTTC
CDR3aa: CSVDRQGPYNEQFF

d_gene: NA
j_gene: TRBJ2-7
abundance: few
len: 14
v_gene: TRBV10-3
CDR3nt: TGTGCCATCAGTGAGTTAGAGAGTCATTACGAGCAGTACTTC
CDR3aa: CAISELESHYEQYF

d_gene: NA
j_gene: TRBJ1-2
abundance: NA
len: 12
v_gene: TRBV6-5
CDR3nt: TGTGCCAGCTTCGGGGGGGAGACAGGCTACACCTTC
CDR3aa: CASFGGETGYTF

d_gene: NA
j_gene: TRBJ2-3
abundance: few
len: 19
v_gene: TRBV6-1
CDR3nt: TGTGCCAGCAGTGAAGTTGTGTTGGTAGCGTGGACGAGCACAGATACGCAGTATTTT
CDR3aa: CASSEVVLVAWTSTDTQYF

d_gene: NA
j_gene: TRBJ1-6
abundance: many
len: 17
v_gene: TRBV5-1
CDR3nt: TGCGCCAGCAGCTTTGATGGGAACAACCTTAATAATTCACCCCTCCACTTT
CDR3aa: CASSFDGNNLNNSPLHF

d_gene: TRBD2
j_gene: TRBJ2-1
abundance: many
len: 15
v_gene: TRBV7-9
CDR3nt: TGTGCCAGCAGCCCGTCCGAGACTAGCAATAATGAGCAGTTCTTC
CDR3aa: CASSPSETSNNEQFF

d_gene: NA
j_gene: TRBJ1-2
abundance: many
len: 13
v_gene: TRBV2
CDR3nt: TGTGCCAGCAGTGAGGGTGAGGGCTATGGCTACACCTTC
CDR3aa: CASSEGEGYGYTF

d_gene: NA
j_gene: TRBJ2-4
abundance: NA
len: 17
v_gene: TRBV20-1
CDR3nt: TGCAGTGCTAGAGACCCTCTACAGACGCTAGCCAAAAACATTCAGTACTTC
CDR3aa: CSARDPLQTLAKNIQYF

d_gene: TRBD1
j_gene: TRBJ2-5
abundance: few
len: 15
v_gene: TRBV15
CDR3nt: TGTGCCACCAGCAGAGATGGGACAGGCCAGGAGACCCAGTACTTC
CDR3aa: CATSRDGTGQETQYF

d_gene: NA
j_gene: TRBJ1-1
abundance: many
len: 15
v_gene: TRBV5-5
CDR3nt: TGTGCCAGCAGTTCAAGACAGCGGGTGAACACTGAAGCTTTCTTT
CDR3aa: CASSSRQRVNTEAFF

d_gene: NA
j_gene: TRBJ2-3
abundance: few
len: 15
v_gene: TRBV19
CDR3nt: TGTGCCAGTAGTTCAGGCGGCTGGGGCACAGATACGCAGTATTTT
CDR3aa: CASSSGGWGTDTQYF

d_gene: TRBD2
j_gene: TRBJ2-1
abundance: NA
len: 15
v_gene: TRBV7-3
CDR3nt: TGTGCCAGCAGCTCCACGGGGCAGGGAGGGAATGAGCAGTTCTTC
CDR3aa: CASSSTGQGGNEQFF

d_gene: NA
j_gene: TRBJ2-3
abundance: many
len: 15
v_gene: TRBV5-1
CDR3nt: TGCGCCAGCAGTTTTGGAGCGGGTCGCACAGATACGCAGTATTTT
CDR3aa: CASSFGAGRTDTQYF

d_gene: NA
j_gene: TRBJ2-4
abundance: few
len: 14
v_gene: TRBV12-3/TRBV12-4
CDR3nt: TGTGCCAGCAGTTTAGCGGGGGCCGGAAACATTCAGTACTTC
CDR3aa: CASSLAGAGNIQYF

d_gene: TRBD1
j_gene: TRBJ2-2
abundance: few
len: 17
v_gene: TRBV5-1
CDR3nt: TGCGCCAGCAGCCTCGAAGCGGGACAGGGAGGGACCGGGGAGCTGTTTTTT
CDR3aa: CASSLEAGQGGTGELFF

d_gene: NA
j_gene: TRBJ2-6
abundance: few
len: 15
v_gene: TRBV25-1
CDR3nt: TGTGCCAGCAGTGGGTTGGGCTCTGGGGCCAACGTCCTGACTTTC
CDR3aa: CASSGLGSGANVLTF

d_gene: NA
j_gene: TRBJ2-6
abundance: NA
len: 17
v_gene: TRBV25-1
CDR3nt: TGTGCCAGCAGTGCCGCGGGGCATTTCTCTGGGGCCAACGTCCTGACTTTC
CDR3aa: CASSAAGHFSGANVLTF

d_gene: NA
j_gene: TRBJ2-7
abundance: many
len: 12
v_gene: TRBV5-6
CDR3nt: TGTGCCAGCAACAAGGACAACTACGAGCAGTACTTC
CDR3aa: CASNKDNYEQYF

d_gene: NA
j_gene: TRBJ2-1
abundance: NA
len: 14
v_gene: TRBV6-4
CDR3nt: TGTGCCAGCAGTATATCAGGGGCCGCAAATGAGCAGTTCTTC
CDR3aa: CASSISGAANEQFF

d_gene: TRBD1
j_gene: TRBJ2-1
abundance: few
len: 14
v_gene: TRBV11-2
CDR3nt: TGTGCCAGCAGCTCGACAGGGGGAAGCTATGAGCAGTTCTTC
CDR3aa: CASSSTGGSYEQFF

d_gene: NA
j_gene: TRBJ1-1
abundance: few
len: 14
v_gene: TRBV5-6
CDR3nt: TGTGCCAGCACCCGGACACCGGAGAACACTGAAGCTTTCTTT
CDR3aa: CASTRTPENTEAFF

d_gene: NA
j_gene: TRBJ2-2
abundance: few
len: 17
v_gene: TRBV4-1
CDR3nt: TGCGCCAGCAGCACAAGGGGCAGGGGCCTTAACACCGGGGAGCTGTTTTTT
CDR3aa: CASSTRGRGLNTGELFF

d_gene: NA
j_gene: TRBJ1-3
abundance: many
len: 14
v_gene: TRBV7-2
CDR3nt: TGTGCCAGCAGCTTTGCCCAGTTTGGAAACACCATATATTTT
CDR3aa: CASSFAQFGNTIYF

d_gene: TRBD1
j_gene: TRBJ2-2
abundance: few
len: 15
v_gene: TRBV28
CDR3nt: TGTGCCAGTCTTACAGGGGGCTCGGACACCGGGGAGCTGTTTTTT
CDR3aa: CASLTGGSDTGELFF

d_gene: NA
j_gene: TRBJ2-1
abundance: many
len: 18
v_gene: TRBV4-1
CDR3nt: TGCGCCAGCAGCCAAGAAGGGGACTTCAGACGCTCCTACAATGAGCAGTTCTTC
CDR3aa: CASSQEGDFRRSYNEQFF

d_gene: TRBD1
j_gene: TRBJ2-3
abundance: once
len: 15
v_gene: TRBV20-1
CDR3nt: TGCAGTGCAATCCGGGACAGGGGTTCTGCAGATACGCAGTATTTT
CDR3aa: CSAIRDRGSADTQYF

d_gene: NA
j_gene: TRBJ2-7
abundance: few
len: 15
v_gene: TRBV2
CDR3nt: TGTGCCAGCAGTGAAGGATGGTCCCTTACCAACGAGCAGTACTTC
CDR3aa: CASSEGWSLTNEQYF

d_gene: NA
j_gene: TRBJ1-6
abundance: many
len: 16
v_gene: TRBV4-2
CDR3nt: TGTGCCAGCGGAGGGACCGTGAGCTCCTATAATTCACCCCTCCACTTT
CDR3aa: CASGGTVSSYNSPLHF

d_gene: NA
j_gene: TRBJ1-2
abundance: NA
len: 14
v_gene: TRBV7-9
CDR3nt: TGTGCCAGCAGCTTAGGTTGGGGGAACTATGGCTACACCTTC
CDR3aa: CASSLGWGNYGYTF

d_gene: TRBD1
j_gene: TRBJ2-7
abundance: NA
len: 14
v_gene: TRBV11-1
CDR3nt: TGTGCCAGCAGCTTAGAGGCAGGGGGCTACGAGCAGTACTTC
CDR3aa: CASSLEAGGYEQYF

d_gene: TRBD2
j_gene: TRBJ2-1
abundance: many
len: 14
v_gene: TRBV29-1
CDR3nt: TGCAGCGCGGAAATAGCGGGGACCTACAATGAGCAGTTCTTC
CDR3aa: CSAEIAGTYNEQFF

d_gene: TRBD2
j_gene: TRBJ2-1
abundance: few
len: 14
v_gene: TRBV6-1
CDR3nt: TGTGCCAGCTACTTGACTAGCGGGAGGTATGAGCAGTTCTTC
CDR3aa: CASYLTSGRYEQFF

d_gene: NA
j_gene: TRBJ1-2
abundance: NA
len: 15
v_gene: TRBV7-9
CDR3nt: TGTGCCAGCAGCTTTGCGGGAACCGGGGTTCGGGGCTACACCTTC
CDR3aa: CASSFAGTGVRGYTF

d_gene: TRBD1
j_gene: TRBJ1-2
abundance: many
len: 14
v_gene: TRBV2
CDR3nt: TGTGCCAGCAGTGAAAGACAGGGCATGGGCGGCTACACCTTC
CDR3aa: CASSERQGMGGYTF

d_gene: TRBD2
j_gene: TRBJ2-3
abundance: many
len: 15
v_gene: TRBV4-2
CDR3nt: TGTGCCAGCAGCCAAGTACTAGCGGAGTCAGATACGCAGTATTTT
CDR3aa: CASSQVLAESDTQYF